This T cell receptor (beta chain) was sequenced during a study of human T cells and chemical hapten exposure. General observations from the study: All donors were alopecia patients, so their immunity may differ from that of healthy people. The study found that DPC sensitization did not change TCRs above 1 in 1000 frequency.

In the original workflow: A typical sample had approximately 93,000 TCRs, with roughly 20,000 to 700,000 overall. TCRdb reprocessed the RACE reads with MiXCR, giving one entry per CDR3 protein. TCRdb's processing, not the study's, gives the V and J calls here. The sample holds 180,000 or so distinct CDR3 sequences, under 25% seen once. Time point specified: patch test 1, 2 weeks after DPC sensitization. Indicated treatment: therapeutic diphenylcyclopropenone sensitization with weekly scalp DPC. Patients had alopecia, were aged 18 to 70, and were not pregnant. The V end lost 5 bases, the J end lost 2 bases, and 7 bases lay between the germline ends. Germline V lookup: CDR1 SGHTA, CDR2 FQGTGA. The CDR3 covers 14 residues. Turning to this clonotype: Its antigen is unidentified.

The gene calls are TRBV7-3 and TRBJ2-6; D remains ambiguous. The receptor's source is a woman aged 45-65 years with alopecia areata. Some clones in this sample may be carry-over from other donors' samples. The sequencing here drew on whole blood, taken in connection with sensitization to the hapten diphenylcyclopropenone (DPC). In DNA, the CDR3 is TGTGCCAGCAGCCCCCGACCTGGGGCCAACGTCCTGACTTTC. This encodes CASSPRPGANVLTF.